A selection of T cell receptor beta chains follows, all from one sample in a study of blood T cell repertoires in COVID-19. Here immunoSEQ multiplex PCR was the method, and the copy in TCRdb shows in-frame clones only, minus some. Of around 170,000 clones listed, approximately 78% are singletons. Sequenced sample: peripheral blood. These receptors originate from a woman aged 80 or older with COVID-19, enrolled during active disease. Both conserved end residues are part of each CDR3. A D gene is named only where the DNA matches it firmly. Size values are once, few and many counts, or a class for expanded clones, and some rows have none.

j_call | v_call | d_call | clone_size | cdr3_aa | cdr3_nt
TRBJ2-2 | TRBV19 | . | . | CASSGGLAGELFF | TGTGCCAGTAGCGGGGGGCTGGCCGGGGAGCTGTTTTTT
TRBJ2-2 | TRBV29-1 | . | . | CSVQTGELFF | TGCAGCGTTCAGACCGGGGAGCTGTTTTTT
TRBJ2-7 | TRBV11-2 | . | once | CASTGGTYEQYF | TGTGCCAGCACCGGCGGGACCTACGAGCAGTACTTC
TRBJ1-5 | TRBV3-1/TRBV3-2 | . | once | CASSQGYSNQPQHF | TGTGCCAGCAGCCAAGGTTATAGCAATCAGCCCCAGCATTTT
TRBJ2-3 | TRBV7-3 | TRBD2 | . | CASRSGGSTDTQYF | TGTGCCAGTCGGAGCGGGGGTAGCACAGATACGCAGTATTTT
TRBJ1-1 | TRBV5-1 | TRBD1 | . | CASSWGTDTEAFF | TGCGCCAGCAGCTGGGGGACAGACACTGAAGCTTTCTTT
TRBJ2-5 | TRBV24-1 | . | . | CATSDPIWPETQYF | TGTGCCACCAGTGATCCAATTTGGCCAGAGACCCAGTACTTC
TRBJ2-5 | TRBV6-5 | . | . | CASSYSLEGGETQYF | TGTGCCAGCAGTTACTCACTAGAGGGTGGAGAGACCCAGTACTTC
TRBJ2-7 | TRBV5-1 | . | . | CASSWGPSLYEQYF | TGCGCCAGCAGCTGGGGGCCGAGTCTCTACGAGCAGTACTTC
TRBJ1-6 | TRBV30 | . | few | CAWDRSSPLHF | TGTGCCTGGGATCGTAGTTCACCCCTCCACTTT
TRBJ2-7 | TRBV7-6 | . | . | CASSLNRDEQYF | TGTGCCAGCAGCTTGAACAGGGACGAGCAGTACTTC
TRBJ2-5 | TRBV28 | . | . | CASSPGQIRETQYF | TGTGCCAGCAGTCCCGGACAGATACGAGAGACCCAGTACTTC
TRBJ2-7 | TRBV2 | TRBD2 | . | CASSGLARGSYEQYF | TGTGCCAGCAGTGGACTAGCGAGAGGCTCCTACGAGCAGTACTTC
TRBJ1-6 | TRBV7-9 | . | few | CASSSSDFSYNSPLHF | TGTGCCAGCAGCTCGTCAGATTTCTCCTATAATTCACCCCTCCACTTT
TRBJ1-1 | TRBV19 | TRBD1 | once | CASNFPGTGVYEAFF | TGTGCCAGCAACTTCCCCGGGACAGGAGTATATGAAGCTTTCTTT
TRBJ2-7 | TRBV3-1/TRBV3-2 | . | . | CASSLYSDREQYF | TGTGCCAGCAGCCTCTATAGCGACCGAGAGCAGTACTTC
TRBJ2-3 | TRBV2 | . | once | CASSYTDTQYF | TGTGCCAGCAGCTACACAGATACGCAGTATTTT
TRBJ1-2 | TRBV12-3/TRBV12-4 | TRBD1 | . | CASSPWDRDGYTF | TGTGCCAGCAGTCCTTGGGACAGGGATGGCTACACCTTC
TRBJ1-2 | TRBV6-5 | . | . | CASSYYRGNYGYTF | TGTGCCAGCAGTTACTATCGAGGGAACTATGGCTACACCTTC
TRBJ2-1 | TRBV29-1 | . | . | CSVGVLGHNEQFF | TGCAGCGTTGGAGTGTTGGGGCACAATGAGCAGTTCTTC
TRBJ2-5 | TRBV2 | . | . | CASTSLGQPQETQYF | TGTGCCAGCACATCCCTGGGGCAGCCCCAAGAGACCCAGTACTTC
TRBJ1-6 | TRBV2 | . | . | CASSKIPLSSYNSPLHF | TGTGCCAGCAGTAAGATCCCCCTAAGCTCCTATAATTCACCCCTCCACTTT
TRBJ2-7 | TRBV11-2 | TRBD2 | . | CASSLGTSGEQYF | TGTGCCAGCAGCTTAGGGACTAGCGGTGAGCAGTACTTC
TRBJ1-3 | TRBV6-5 | . | few | CASRTQGPGNTIYF | TGTGCCAGCAGGACACAGGGACCTGGAAACACCATATATTTT
TRBJ1-4 | TRBV28 | TRBD1 | . | CASSFFTGTGFATNEKLFF | TGTGCCAGCAGTTTTTTCACCGGGACAGGGTTTGCAACTAATGAAAAACTGTTTTTT
TRBJ2-7 | TRBV15 | TRBD2 | . | CATSRDGGILQPGLAFYEQYF | TGTGCCACCAGCAGAGATGGGGGAATTCTCCAACCGGGACTAGCCTTCTACGAGCAGTACTTC
TRBJ1-2 | TRBV7-9 | . | . | CASSSTGSNYGYTF | TGTGCCAGCAGCTCTACAGGTTCTAACTATGGCTACACCTTC
TRBJ2-1 | TRBV7-6 | . | once | CASSLRDNSYNEQFF | TGTGCCAGCAGCTTACGGGACAACTCCTACAATGAGCAGTTCTTC
TRBJ2-1 | TRBV27 | . | . | CASSLSRVREQFF | TGTGCCAGCAGTCTCTCCCGAGTCCGCGAGCAGTTCTTC
TRBJ1-1 | TRBV5-6 | . | . | CASSFSTEAFF | TGTGCCAGCAGCTTCAGCACTGAAGCTTTCTTT
TRBJ2-3 | TRBV7-2 | . | . | CASSLVGGIADTQYF | TGTGCCAGCAGCTTAGTTGGGGGGATAGCAGATACGCAGTATTTT
TRBJ2-2 | TRBV7-9 | . | . | CASSQTGNTGELFF | TGTGCCAGCAGCCAGACTGGGAACACCGGGGAGCTGTTTTTT
TRBJ2-5 | TRBV11-3 | TRBD1 | . | CASSLEGTGGAGETQYF | TGTGCCAGCAGCTTAGAAGGGACAGGGGGCGCGGGGGAGACCCAGTACTTC
TRBJ2-7 | TRBV30 | TRBD2 | . | CAWSVYGGLNEQYF | TGTGCCTGGAGTGTATACGGGGGGTTGAACGAGCAGTACTTC
TRBJ1-5 | TRBV18 | . | . | CASSPLPRTQGGQPQHF | TGTGCCAGCTCACCTCTTCCACGTACGCAGGGTGGGCAGCCCCAGCATTTT
TRBJ1-2 | TRBV7-2 | TRBD1 | . | CASSFNRGRNGYTF | TGTGCCAGCAGCTTCAACAGGGGGCGGAATGGCTACACCTTC
TRBJ2-5 | TRBV5-4 | TRBD1 | . | CASSHRQGRETQYF | TGTGCCAGCAGCCATCGACAGGGTCGAGAGACCCAGTACTTC
TRBJ2-1 | TRBV6-5 | . | . | CASMETGNFDEQFF | TGTGCCAGCATGGAAACAGGGAATTTCGATGAGCAGTTCTTC
TRBJ1-2 | TRBV29-1 | . | . | CSVPTTRNYGYTF | TGCAGCGTCCCTACGACAAGAAACTATGGCTACACCTTC
TRBJ2-2 | TRBV4-2 | . | many | CASSQYALRGAGTGELFF | TGTGCCAGCAGCCAATATGCCCTGCGGGGAGCAGGCACCGGGGAGCTGTTTTTT
TRBJ2-7 | TRBV6-2/TRBV6-3 | TRBD1 | . | CASSSTGESLYEQYF | TGTGCCAGCAGTTCGACAGGGGAAAGCCTATACGAGCAGTACTTC
TRBJ1-2 | TRBV7-3 | TRBD1 | . | CASSPGAGGYGYTF | TGTGCCAGCAGCCCCGGAGCAGGGGGCTATGGCTACACCTTC
TRBJ1-2 | TRBV5-5 | TRBD1 | . | CASSLDRSYGYTF | TGTGCCAGCAGCCTGGACAGGAGTTATGGCTACACCTTC
TRBJ1-3 | TRBV5-6 | . | . | CASSGSGNTIYF | TGTGCCAGCAGCGGGAGTGGAAACACCATATATTTT
TRBJ1-1 | TRBV5-1 | TRBD1 | . | CASSSSDRGRTEAFF | TGCGCCAGCAGCTCCTCGGACAGGGGGCGTACTGAAGCTTTCTTT
TRBJ2-2 | TRBV7-9 | . | . | CASSLIPHNTGELFF | TGTGCCAGCAGCTTAATCCCCCATAACACCGGGGAGCTGTTTTTT
TRBJ2-7 | TRBV7-9 | TRBD1 | . | CASRAGTGLYEQYF | TGTGCCAGCAGAGCCGGGACAGGGCTCTACGAGCAGTACTTC
TRBJ2-3 | TRBV3-1/TRBV3-2 | TRBD2 | . | CASSRGLAGDPGADTQYF | TGTGCCAGCAGCCGGGGACTAGCGGGAGACCCCGGGGCAGATACGCAGTATTTT